This T cell receptor beta chain is drawn from a study of shared clonotypes between healthy human individuals (dated by TCRdb to 2018 to 2020). Some background on the complete study: The cohort comprised a couple of women and a few men aged 18 to 49 years. For each donor, three plates each were used for CD4 naive and CD4 memory, two plates were used for CD8 naive, and one plate was used for CD8 memory. Blood TCR repertoires of about five healthy adults were deeply sequenced to estimate repertoire size and the extent of clonotype sharing between individuals. To increase sequencing depth and limit assay-specific biases, different laboratories used diverse techniques to prepare libraries and sequence TCR repertoires. Leukapheresis yielded between about 0.8 and 8.9 billion PBMCs per donor.

To note about this clone: The specificity of this receptor is unknown. No base quality information exists; no much larger clone differs at one position.

For CDR1 and CDR2, the germline V gene lists MNHEY and SVGAGI. Relative to germline, V is missing 4 bases and J is missing 0 bases, with 2 bases of the junction outside any gene match. The CDR3 goes from the cysteine to the phenylalanine over 14 residues. The sequence is cut down to CDR3 DNA, 42 bases in frame from base 1. CD8 naive samples consisted of CD45RO-negative cells that were positively selected for CCR7, yielding a CD45RA+CCR7+ population without TemRA cells. The donors were healthy, HIV-negative adults who had no recently reported acute infections or vaccinations. Every donor was a Caucasian adult residing in Nashville, Tennessee, USA. After blood collection by leukapheresis, PBMCs were isolated using Ficoll-Histopaque density gradient centrifugation and then cryopreserved in the vapor phase of liquid nitrogen. Purity and quantity of every magnetically sorted T cell population were checked by analytical flow cytometry. Each sorted fraction had its genomic DNA isolated and then quantified by UV absorbance on a Nanodrop 2000c.

Using the deep immunoSEQ assay, TCR CDR3 regions were amplified from genomic DNA by multiplex PCR. Genomic DNA extracted from each cell subset was distributed evenly over all wells of several immunoSEQ 96-well plates, and each plate served as one replicate. For sorted subsets, roughly 200 ng of genomic DNA, equivalent to around 30,000 T cell genomes, went into each replicate PCR. The purified libraries were quantified using a Qubit 3.0 fluorometer, sized with a Bioanalyzer 2100, and then quantified again using the KAPA Library Quantification kit. Every immunoSEQ 96-well plate was sequenced on a dedicated single-read 150-cycle Illumina NextSeq 550 flow cell. The paper's processing steps were these. Because only junctional sequences without quality scores were contained in the immunoSEQ output, filtering matching that applied to full-length reads could not be performed. To assign V/J genes and CDR3, sequences were annotated using PyIR, a Python wrapper for IgBLAST v1.9, with IMGT germline references. Any read was removed if the V/J assignment was weak (E-value above 1e-6), the CDR3 was missing, or the read contained stop codons, out-of-frame junctions, or ambiguous translated residues. V3J clonotypes were defined by identical inferred V gene, J gene, and CDR3 amino acid sequence. Percentage overlap between repertoires was computed as shared unique clonotypes divided by the size of the smaller repertoire. Three approaches were used to assess repertoire richness: RTK rarefaction, the Chao1 estimator, and Recon v2.1 estimates of unobserved clonotypes. Generation probabilities were computed with OLGA for all TCRbeta clonotypes obtained by the gDNA method from a handful of donors. TCRdb took this table from immuneACCESS and kept in-frame rearrangements with V and J called. Such tables lack part of the clones; where checked against another copy, unresolved V genes explain under half of the gap, and the rest is unexplained. V, J and clone size were drawn from that table, and D and trimming were deduced from the DNA. The sample table records millions of clones; about 95% of these occur just once. Approximately 1.2% of the sample is in the top ten clones.

What the authors observed across the whole study: Only blood was sampled, and tissue TCR repertoires likely differ from those in blood. Naive subsets generally had larger estimated clonotype richness than memory subsets did. Across a handful of donors, roughly 5.4% of naive CD4, more than 3% of naive CD8, roughly 2.3% of memory CD4, and 0.4% to 0.45% of memory CD8 clonotypes were shared. The small number of donors limited the genetic and exposure-history diversity represented. Compared with non-shared clonotypes, clonotypes shared by all four sorted-subset donors had higher generation probabilities. Rarefaction of sorted-subset datasets indicated incomplete sequencing despite the large sequencing depth. Based on pairwise subsampling, the degree of clonotype sharing among donors was expected to be affected by sequencing depth.

The material sequenced was naive CD8+ T cells sorted from blood. What the cell subset or site label conveys for this sample: CD45RA+CCR7+. The V and J genes are TRBV6-5 and TRBJ2-7; 8 bases in the middle match TRBD2. This sequence was found in a man aged 18 to 30 in good health. The CDR3 is CASSFTSGSYEQYF. The DNA is as follows: TGTGCCAGCAGTTTCACTAGCGGCTCCTACGAGCAGTACTTC.